Below, 17 T cell receptor beta chains from the same sample are listed, as sequenced in a study of cytomegalovirus exposure and HLA in healthy donors. The PCR ran on 60 Vbeta and 13 Jbeta primers. Assay used: immunoSEQ multiplex PCR; TCRdb lists only in-frame clones, some missing. This sample yields 95,000 to 150,000 clones, of which 77% are seen a single time; 9.5% to 15% belongs to the top ten. Material: PBMCs. The origin of the receptors is a woman in her thirties or forties in good health and CMV-seropositive.

This clone was observed at least ten times. The chain couples TRBV27 to TRBJ2-7; 9 nucleotides agree with TRBD2. Per the germline V gene, CDR1 is MNHEY and CDR2 is SMNVEV (reference sequence). The CDR3 extends over 15 amino acids. V dropped 2 bases and J dropped 7; count of bases not matched to a gene: 9. CDR3 nucleotide sequence: TGTGCCAGCAGTTTAGCGGGAGGGACCTCTGGGGAGCAGTACTTC. As protein: CASSLAGGTSGEQYF.

In its sample, this clone was seen once. The rearrangement links TRBV19 to TRBJ1-5; D possibly corresponds to TRBD1 (6 bases). Trimming shortened V by 6 bases and J by 3 bases, and 12 bases separated the two germline ends. The V gene's germline CDR1 is LNHDA and CDR2 SQIVND (reference sequence). The CDR3 is made up of 14 amino acids. CDR3: CASSRTVLNQPQHF. DNA of the CDR3: TGTGCCAGTAGCAGGACAGTCCTCAATCAGCCCCAGCATTTT.

The chain employs TRBV30 and TRBJ1-5, with D perhaps matching TRBD1 (5 bases). Trimming left V 3 bases short and J 2 bases short, with 11 bases between. This CDR3 is built from 14 residues. Germline assignment: CDR1 GTSNPN and CDR2 SVGIG (reference sequence). The CDR3 sequence is CAWSFSGGNQPQHF. The CDR3 bases are TGTGCCTGGAGCTTTTCGGGGGGCAATCAGCCCCAGCATTTT.

The chain employs TRBV29-1 and TRBJ2-7, with 9 bases aligning to TRBD2. The V gene's germline CDR1 is SQVTM and CDR2 ANQGSEA. The CDR3 sequence is 16 residues long. V gave up 4 bases and J gave up 0 bases; unmatched junction bases: 10. Here the CDR3 reads CSVVGASGTGSYEQYF. The CDR3 nucleotides are TGCAGCGTTGTAGGAGCTAGCGGGACGGGCTCCTACGAGCAGTACTTC.

V usage is TRBV19 and J usage is TRBJ2-4; a weak D match, TRBD1 (5 bases). The CDR3 runs to 13 residues. CDR1 is LNHDA and CDR2 is SQIVND in the germline V gene (reference sequence). Trimming left V 4 bases short and J 4 bases short, with 8 bases between. This CDR3 is CASSSRQKNIQYF. The CDR3 region has the DNA TGTGCCAGTAGTAGTAGACAGAAAAACATTCAGTACTTC.

This clone was recorded once. The rearrangement joins TRBV19 to TRBJ2-3; TRBD2 matches 9 bases. CDR3 length: 15 amino acids. J lost 1 base, V lost 6 bases, and 5 bases had no gene match. The germline CDR1 and CDR2 sequences are LNHDA and SQIVND (reference sequence). CDR3 DNA sequence: TGTGCCAGTAGGATTAGCGGGAGAGGCACAGATACGCAGTATTTT. Amino acid sequence: CASRISGRGTDTQYF.

The V gene is TRBV5-1, the J gene TRBJ2-7; D not certain. This CDR3 is built from 14 residues. V lost 1 base and J lost 3, with 11 bases in between. The germline V gene has CDR1 SGHRS and CDR2 YFSETQ. The DNA for the CDR3 is TGCGCCAGCAGCTTGAATAAGGCGGACTACGAGCAGTACTTC. Protein: CASSLNKADYEQYF.

The chain is built from TRBV28 and TRBJ2-7; TRBD2 is a possible D gene (5 bases). This CDR3 contains 14 residues. From germline, CDR1 is MDHEN and CDR2 SYDVKM. V lost 5 bases and J lost 5, with 16 bases in between. CDR3 region: CASSAPGRLDEQYF. The CDR3 bases are TGTGCCAGCAGTGCTCCTGGGAGATTAGACGAGCAGTACTTC. Full variable domain (outside the CDR3, taken from reference TRBV28 and TRBJ2-7): DVKVTQSSRYLVKRTGEKVFLECVQDMDHENMFWYRQDPGLGLRLIYFSYDVKMKEKGDIPEGYSVSREKKERFSLILESASTNQTSMYLCASSAPGRLDEQYFGPGTRLTVT.

This rearrangement joins TRBV2 to TRBJ2-1; TRBD2 agrees at 7 bases. The CDR3 runs to 15 residues. Germline loops: CDR1 SNHLY, CDR2 FYNNEI. The J segment lost 1 base and the V segment lost 6 bases, leaving 6 bases of the junction unmatched. The CDR3 loop is CASRMGTNSYNEQFF. CDR3 in DNA: TGTGCCAGCAGGATGGGGACTAATTCCTACAATGAGCAGTTCTTC.

This chain links TRBV2 with TRBJ2-7; D is uncertain. CDR1 and CDR2 from the germline V gene are SNHLY and FYNNEI. This CDR3 contains 13 residues. V shed 3 bases and J shed 2 bases, with 8 bases lying between them. In DNA form, the CDR3 reads TGTGCCAGCAGTGACAGTTTGCCCTACGAGCAGTACTTC. Amino acid sequence: CASSDSLPYEQYF. Full variable domain (rest looked up from reference TRBV2 and TRBJ2-7): EPEVTQTPSHQVTQMGQEVILRCVPISNHLYFYWYRQILGQKVEFLVSFYNNEISEKSEIFDDQFSVERPDGSNFTLKIRSTKLEDSAMYFCASSDSLPYEQYFGPGTRLTVT.

This clone was picked up one time. The chain employs TRBV5-1 and TRBJ2-7, with TRBD1 matching 8 bases. This CDR3 spans 13 amino acids. The V segment lost 4 bases and the J segment 6 bases; nucleotides outside the gene matches: 6. CDR1 SGHRS and CDR2 YFSETQ come from the germline V gene. The CDR3 spells CASSAYTGGEQYF. DNA of the CDR3: TGCGCCAGCAGCGCGTACACAGGGGGCGAGCAGTACTTC.

This chain connects TRBV6-5 to TRBJ2-3; TRBD1 agrees at 7 bases. The V gene end was trimmed by 5 bases and the J gene end by 4 bases; junction bases not matched to a gene: 6. This CDR3 contains 14 residues. Germline assignment: CDR1 MNHEY and CDR2 SVGAGI. CDR3 nucleotides: TGTGCCAGCAGTCAGACAGGGAGCTCAGATACGCAGTATTTT. Translating gives CASSQTGSSDTQYF.

The chain uses TRBV5-8 and TRBJ2-1; D gene unclear. The CDR3 consists of 14 residues. Trimming cost V 3 bases and J 0 bases, with 7 bases left between them. The V gene's germline CDR1 is SGHTS and CDR2 YDEGEE. The CDR3 reads CASSSPSSYNEQFF. DNA of the CDR3: TGTGCCAGCAGCTCTCCGAGCTCCTACAATGAGCAGTTCTTC.

This sequence joins TRBV6-6 and TRBJ2-5, with a tentative D call TRBD1 (5 bases). Germline V gives CDR1 MNHNY, CDR2 SVGAGI (reference sequence). V lost 5 bases and J 0 bases, leaving 10 bases between the germline ends. The CDR3 length is 14 residues. DNA for the CDR3: TGTGCCAGCAGTCTCCAGGGTAACCAAGAGACCCAGTACTTC. Its protein product is CASSLQGNQETQYF.

This clone showed up just a few times. The V gene is TRBV7-6, the J gene TRBJ1-1, with a tentative D call TRBD1 (5 bases). V dropped 0 bases and J dropped 4 bases, with 9 bases sitting between them. CDR3 size: 14 residues. Germline CDR1 reads SGHVS; CDR2 reads FNYEAQ. CDR3 in amino acids: CASSLAGGGTEAFF. The CDR3 DNA sequence: TGTGCCAGCAGCTTAGCGGGGGGAGGCACTGAAGCTTTCTTT.

This clone turned up a few times. This sequence joins TRBV9 and TRBJ2-3, with a tentative D call TRBD1 (5 bases). CDR3 size: 13 residues. Trimming took off 5 bases at V and 10 bases at J, with 17 bases between the two ends. Germline assignment: CDR1 SGDLS and CDR2 YYNGEE. CDR3 in DNA: TGTGCCAGCAGTAGTAGTCCAAGGGGCGCGCAGTATTTT. This translates into CASSSSPRGAQYF.

In its sample, this clone was seen a few times. The rearrangement links TRBV27 to TRBJ1-2, with 10 nucleotides matching TRBD1. The CDR3 has 15 amino acids. In germline, CDR1 is MNHEY, CDR2 SMNVEV (reference sequence). Trimming at V came to 6 bases and at J to 5 bases, leaving 9 bases not matched to a gene. The CDR3 DNA reads as TGTGCCAGCAGCCTAGACAGGGGGCGAGAATATGGCTACACCTTC. This translates into CASSLDRGREYGYTF.